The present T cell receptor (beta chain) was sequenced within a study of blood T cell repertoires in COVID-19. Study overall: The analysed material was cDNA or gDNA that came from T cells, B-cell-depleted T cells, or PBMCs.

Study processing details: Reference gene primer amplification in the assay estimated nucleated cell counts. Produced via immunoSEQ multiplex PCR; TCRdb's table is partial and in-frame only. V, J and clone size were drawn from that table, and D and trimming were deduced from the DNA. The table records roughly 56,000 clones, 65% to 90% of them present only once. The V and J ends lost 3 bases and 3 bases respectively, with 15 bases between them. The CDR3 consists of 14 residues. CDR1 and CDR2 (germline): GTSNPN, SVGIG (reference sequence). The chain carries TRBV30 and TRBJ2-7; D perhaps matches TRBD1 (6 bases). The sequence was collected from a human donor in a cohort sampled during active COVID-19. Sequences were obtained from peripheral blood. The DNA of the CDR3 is TGTGCCTGGAGGAGGGTAGGACAGCACTACGAGCAGTACTTC. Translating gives CAWRRVGQHYEQYF.